Listed here are 14 T cell receptor beta chains from one sample, sequenced in a study of blood T cell repertoires in COVID-19. Clones were read by immunoSEQ multiplex PCR, and TCRdb kept only the in-frame ones, dropping some. The sample lists fewer than 200,000 clones; 70% to 85% were seen once. The sample consisted of PBMCs or T cells enriched from blood (not recorded which). Source of these receptors: a man aged 50 to 59 who had recovered from COVID-19.

The chain joins TRBV3-1 (or the pseudogene TRBV3-2) to TRBJ2-1, with 9 bases that match TRBD2. With 0 bases clipped from V and 7 bases from J, the junction kept 10 bases outside the gene matches. This CDR3 is 17 amino acids long. Germline assignment: CDR1 LGHDT and CDR2 YNNKEL (reference sequence). CDR3 sequence (DNA): TGTGCCAGCAGCCAAGATAGAGGCGGGGGGGCCGGAAATGAGCAGTTCTTC. The encoded protein is CASSQDRGGGAGNEQFF.

V and J are TRBV9 and TRBJ2-1, with D hard to call. CDR1 SGDLS and CDR2 YYNGEE come from the germline V gene. The CDR3 runs 15 residues. V lost 3 bases and J 10 bases, leaving 20 bases between the germline ends. CDR3 loop: CASSAHLGGPLEQFF. The CDR3 coding sequence is TGTGCCAGCAGCGCCCACCTTGGCGGCCCACTGGAGCAGTTCTTC. Combining the CDR3 with reference TRBV9 and TRBJ2-1 gives the whole variable domain DSGVTQTPKHLITATGQRVTLRCSPRSGDLSVYWYQQSLDQGLQFLIQYYNGEERAKGNILERFSAQQFPDLHSELNLSSLELGDSALYFCASSAHLGGPLEQFFGPGTRLTVL.

The chain combines TRBV7-8 with TRBJ1-3; D unresolved. This CDR3 comprises 16 residues. Germline lookup yields CDR1 SGHVS and CDR2 FQNEAQ. The V gene lost 5 bases and the J gene lost 0 bases, with 14 bases spanning the gap. CDR3 nucleotide sequence: TGTGCCAGCAGCCCTTTGGCCAAAAGCTCTGGAAACACCATATATTTT. Translation gives CASSPLAKSSGNTIYF. The full variable domain, rest sourced from reference TRBV7-8 and TRBJ1-3, is GAGVSQSPRYKVAKRGQDVALRCDPISGHVSLFWYQQALGQGPEFLTYFQNEAQLDKSGLPSDRFFAERPEGSVSTLKIQRTQQEDSAVYLCASSPLAKSSGNTIYFGEGSWLTVV.

V gene TRBV2 combines with J gene TRBJ1-5, with 7 nucleotides matching TRBD1. This CDR3 is 16 amino acids long. Trimming cost V 3 bases and J 4 bases; bases outside gene matches: 9. Germline CDR1 SNHLY, CDR2 FYNNEI. CDR3 sequence reads: CASSDQGGGGNQPQHF. The CDR3 bases are TGTGCCAGCAGTGACCAAGGGGGCGGCGGAAATCAGCCCCAGCATTTT.

The chain joins TRBV2 to TRBJ1-4; a weak D match, TRBD1 (6 bases). V dropped 7 bases and J dropped 7 bases, with 16 bases sitting between them. This CDR3 is built from 14 residues. Germline CDR1 reads SNHLY; CDR2 reads FYNNEI. The CDR3, as DNA: TGTGCCAGCAAACTACAGGGTCCTAGTGAAAAACTGTTTTTT. This gives the protein CASKLQGPSEKLFF.

This clone was seen just once. The chain carries TRBV7-9 and TRBJ1-1; TRBD1 matches 9 bases. V was clipped by 3 bases and J by 3 bases; unmatched bases: 2. Per germline, CDR1 SEHNR and CDR2 FQNEAQ (reference sequence). This CDR3 contains 14 residues. This CDR3 is CASSFGTGYTEAFF. The CDR3 DNA reads TGTGCCAGCAGCTTCGGGACAGGGTACACTGAAGCTTTCTTT.

The chain has TRBV29-1 and TRBJ2-1, with 7 positions matching TRBD1. The V segment lost 4 bases and the J segment 0 bases; nucleotides outside the gene matches: 6. Germline CDR1 reads SQVTM; CDR2 reads ANQGSEA. The CDR3 loop spans 15 amino acids. The CDR3 spells CSVAGTDNSYNEQFF. CDR3 DNA sequence: TGCAGCGTTGCGGGGACAGACAACTCCTACAATGAGCAGTTCTTC.

The rearrangement joins TRBV5-6 to TRBJ1-3; no clear D. V was cut by 3 bases and J by 0 bases, with 4 bases left in between. Germline values: CDR1 SGHDT, CDR2 YYEEEE. CDR3 size: 13 residues. The CDR3 DNA follows: TGTGCCAGCAGCTCCCGCTCTGGAAACACCATATATTTT. This gives the protein CASSSRSGNTIYF.

This chain's CDR3 is CASSLDRGTRPGELFF. The CDR3 DNA reads TGTGCCAGCAGCTTGGACAGGGGAACGCGGCCCGGGGAGCTGTTTTTT. The V and J genes are TRBV7-9 and TRBJ2-2; 9 bases are shared with TRBD1. The germline V gene has CDR1 SEHNR and CDR2 FQNEAQ (reference sequence). The CDR3 covers 16 residues. The V segment lost 3 bases and the J segment 6 bases; nucleotides outside the gene matches: 8.

The chain employs TRBV29-1 and TRBJ1-4, with a possible D match to TRBD1 (5 bases). The V end was cut by 5 bases, the J end by 7 bases, with 11 bases between. The CDR3 is made up of 12 amino acids. Germline CDR1 and CDR2: SQVTM and ANQGSEA. The DNA for the CDR3 is TGCAGCGTTCGGGGGGTACGTGAAAAACTGTTTTTT. Translation gives CSVRGVREKLFF.

CDR3 nucleotides: TGTGCCAGCAGCAAAACATACCTCAGGACAGGGGGCGAAAACACCATATATTTT. It specifies CASSKTYLRTGGENTIYF. The rearrangement joins TRBV28 to TRBJ1-3; TRBD1 matches 11 bases. The V and J ends lost 6 bases and 6 bases, in that order; junction bases with no gene match: 16. Germline V gives CDR1 MDHEN, CDR2 SYDVKM. The CDR3 consists of 18 residues. Full variable domain (missing parts from reference TRBV28 and TRBJ1-3): DVKVTQSSRYLVKRTGEKVFLECVQDMDHENMFWYRQDPGLGLRLIYFSYDVKMKEKGDIPEGYSVSREKKERFSLILESASTNQTSMYLCASSKTYLRTGGENTIYFGEGSWLTVV.

The rearrangement links TRBV5-1 to TRBJ2-5; D is undetermined. This CDR3 spans 15 amino acids. V was shortened by 0 bases and J by 1 base, with 10 bases between the two germline ends. From germline, CDR1 is SGHRS and CDR2 YFSETQ. CDR3 bases: TGCGCCAGCAGCTTGGCCCACAGAAGCCAAGAGACCCAGTACTTC. This sequence encodes CASSLAHRSQETQYF.

This clone was seen once. The chain uses TRBV7-2 and TRBJ1-6; 9 positions agree with TRBD1. J was trimmed by 8 bases and V by 4 bases; bases with no gene match: 9. This CDR3 has 16 amino acids. Germline CDR1 reads SGHTA; CDR2 reads FQGNSA. The CDR3 bases are TGTGCCAGCAGCTCCCCGGGACAGGGAAGGGATTCACCCCTCCACTTT. The encoded protein is CASSSPGQGRDSPLHF.

This clone was counted once. The chain joins TRBV5-1 to TRBJ2-2; D might be TRBD2 (5 bases). V was cut by 0 bases and J by 7 bases, with 10 bases left in between. From germline, CDR1 is SGHRS and CDR2 YFSETQ. This CDR3 contains 14 residues. CDR3 residues: CASSLVSGIGELFF. The DNA for the CDR3 is TGCGCCAGCAGCTTGGTTTCGGGGATCGGGGAGCTGTTTTTT.